This T cell receptor beta chain was sequenced for a study of spatial heterogeneity in lung cancer. Study-wide results and caveats: How many expanded intratumoral alpha and beta TCRs were present tracked the tumor mutation count, which was a count of nonsynonymous mutations.

Described time point: sample taken at primary tumor resection. Unsorted whole RNA from tumor, nontumor lung or frozen PBMC underwent sequencing. In the library, each TCR cDNA molecule bore its own unique molecular identifier. TCRdb re-derived calls from the 5' RACE reads in MiXCR, one entry per CDR3 protein. The sample includes over 1,500 distinct CDR3 sequences, about 7% of them seen just once. Judged by abundance, this clonotype is medium-sized. Its target is unknown. Trimming took 5 bases from V and 4 from J; bases not matched to a gene: 5. This CDR3 spans 14 amino acids. The rearrangement links TRBV12-3 or TRBV12-4 to TRBJ2-3; TRBD2 aligns across 8 bases. The material sequenced was lung tumor tissue, taken at surgery. This receptor was taken from a female donor with early-stage non-small cell lung cancer. The CDR3 sequence is CASSPRGGSDTQYF. CDR3 nucleotides: TGTGCCAGCAGTCCCCGGGGGGGCTCAGATACGCAGTATTTT.